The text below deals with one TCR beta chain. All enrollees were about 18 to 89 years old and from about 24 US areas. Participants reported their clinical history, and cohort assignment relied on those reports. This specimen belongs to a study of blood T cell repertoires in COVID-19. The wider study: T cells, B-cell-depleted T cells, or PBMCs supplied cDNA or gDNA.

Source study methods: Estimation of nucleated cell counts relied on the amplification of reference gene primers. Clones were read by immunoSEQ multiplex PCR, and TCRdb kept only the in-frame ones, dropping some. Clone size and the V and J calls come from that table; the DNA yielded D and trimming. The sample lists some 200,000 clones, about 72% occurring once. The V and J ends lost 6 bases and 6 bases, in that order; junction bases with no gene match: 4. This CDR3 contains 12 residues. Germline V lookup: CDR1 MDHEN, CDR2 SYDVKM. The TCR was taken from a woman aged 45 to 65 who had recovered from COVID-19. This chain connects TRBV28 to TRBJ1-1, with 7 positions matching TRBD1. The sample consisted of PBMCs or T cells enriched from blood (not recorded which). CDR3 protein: CASSLQGAEAFF. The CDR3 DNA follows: TGTGCCAGCAGCCTCCAGGGGGCTGAAGCTTTCTTT.